The clone carrying this T cell receptor (beta chain) has at least ten counts. These data originate in a study of CD8+CD57+ T cells in acquired aplastic anemia. Study context: On average, healthy donors gave around 9.8 million reads for CD4+ cells.

V lost 0 bases and J 1 base, leaving 6 bases between the germline ends. The CDR3 is 14 amino acids. The germline V gene encodes CDR1 SGHTA and CDR2 FQGNSA. According to the study, genomic DNA was the template for TCR beta VDJ and CDR3 profiling. Using its own MiXCR run on the reads, TCRdb lists one record per CDR3 protein. The repertoire includes some 180,000 distinct CDR3 sequences, just over 45% of them detected once, and under 3.5% sits in the top ten. The receptor's source is a human donor in good health. This rearrangement joins TRBV7-2 to TRBJ2-5; D perhaps matches TRBD2 (6 bases). Source material: sorted CD4+, CD8+, or CD8+CD57+ T cells (not recorded which) from PBMCs. The CDR3 here is CASSLAGLQETQYF. CDR3 nucleotides: TGTGCCAGCAGCTTAGCGGGACTCCAAGAGACCCAGTACTTC.